Following are 10 T cell receptor beta chains from one sample sequenced in a study of cytomegalovirus exposure and HLA in healthy donors. Researchers ran the PCR with 60 Vbeta and 13 Jbeta primers. Some clones are missing from TCRdb's copy, which holds only in-frame ones; the method was immunoSEQ multiplex PCR. The table lists some 250,000 clones, roughly 82% of them singletons. Material for sequencing was PBMCs. These receptors were obtained from a woman aged 40 to 55 in good health and CMV-seropositive.

This clone was seen once. The rearrangement joins TRBV5-8 to TRBJ1-2, with TRBD1 as a possible D gene (6 bases). Looked up from germline, CDR1 is SGHTS and CDR2 is YDEGEE. Trimming shortened V by 4 bases and J by 0 bases, and 13 bases separated the two germline ends. There are 15 residues in the CDR3. CDR3 amino acids: CASSQSQGSNYGYTF. As DNA, the CDR3 is TGTGCCAGCAGCCAGAGCCAGGGGTCTAACTATGGCTACACCTTC. Together with reference TRBV5-8 and TRBJ1-2, the CDR3 gives the full variable domain: EAGVTQSPTHLIKTRGQQATLRCSPISGHTSVYWYQQALGLGLQFLLWYDEGEERNRGNFPPRFSGRQFPNYSSELNVNALELEDSALYLCASSQSQGSNYGYTFGSGTRLTVV.

This clone was observed a handful of times. The chain has TRBV30 and TRBJ1-5, with TRBD1 matching 7 bases. V shed 5 bases, J shed 4 bases, and the junction held 5 bases outside the gene matches. Germline CDR1 and CDR2: GTSNPN and SVGIG (reference sequence). The CDR3 runs 13 residues. This CDR3 reads CAWGDSSNQPQHF. CDR3 bases: TGTGCCTGGGGGGACAGTTCGAATCAGCCCCAGCATTTT.

This rearrangement joins TRBV6-5 to TRBJ2-1; D possibly corresponds to TRBD2 (5 bases). The CDR3 covers 13 residues. Germline-derived CDR1 and CDR2 are MNHEY and SVGAGI. V lost 6 bases and J lost 3, with 9 bases in between. CDR3 DNA sequence: TGTGCCAGCAGGAGCGCGGGCTACAATGAGCAGTTCTTC. As protein: CASRSAGYNEQFF.

This chain connects TRBV2 to TRBJ1-1; TRBD1 matches at 7 bases. Germline trimming cut 3 bases from V and 4 bases from J; bases unmatched to any gene: 2. The germline gives CDR1 SNHLY, CDR2 FYNNEI. This CDR3 is built from 13 residues. DNA for the CDR3: TGTGCCAGCAGTGAGGACAGGCCCACTGAAGCTTTCTTT. This translates into CASSEDRPTEAFF.

The genes are TRBV14 and TRBJ2-2, with TRBD2 as a possible D gene (5 bases). Germline V gene lookup returns CDR1 SGHDN and CDR2 FVKESK. The ends were cut back, 2 bases at V and 3 bases at J, with 10 bases in the middle. This CDR3 is built from 15 residues. CDR3 residues: CASSQTGRYTGELFF. The CDR3 DNA sequence: TGTGCCAGCAGCCAAACGGGGAGATACACCGGGGAGCTGTTTTTT.

The chain employs TRBV9 and TRBJ1-1; the match to TRBD1 covers 8 bases. The CDR3 spans 14 residues. Per germline, CDR1 SGDLS and CDR2 YYNGEE. The trim removed 3 bases at V and 6 bases at J, leaving 7 bases unmatched. The CDR3 DNA is TGTGCCAGCAGCGCCGCAGGGGGCGCGGCTGAAGCTTTCTTT. Translation gives CASSAAGGAAEAFF. Full variable domain (outside the CDR3, taken from reference TRBV9 and TRBJ1-1): DSGVTQTPKHLITATGQRVTLRCSPRSGDLSVYWYQQSLDQGLQFLIQYYNGEERAKGNILERFSAQQFPDLHSELNLSSLELGDSALYFCASSAAGGAAEAFFGQGTRLTVV.

This chain connects TRBV5-1 to TRBJ1-2, with 12 bases matching TRBD1. Trimming cost V 4 bases and J 7 bases; bases outside gene matches: 17. Germline CDR1 SGHRS, CDR2 YFSETQ. The CDR3 length is 18 residues. The CDR3 nucleotides are TGCGCCAGCAGCCAAATGACCGGGACAGGGGGCGCAGTTGTTGGCTACACCTTC. This encodes CASSQMTGTGGAVVGYTF.

The chain links TRBV11-1 to TRBJ2-1; D is uncertain. The CDR3 totals 17 residues. The germline gives CDR1 SGHAT, CDR2 FQDESV (reference sequence). Trimming took 8 bases from V and 0 from J, leaving 20 bases between them. The CDR3 DNA reads TGTGCCAGCCGAAGTAGTTTGCAGTCGGGCTCCTACAATGAGCAGTTCTTC. It encodes CASRSSLQSGSYNEQFF. Looking up the rest from reference TRBV11-1 and TRBJ2-1 gives the full variable domain: EAEVAQSPRYKITEKSQAVAFWCDPISGHATLYWYRQILGQGPELLVQFQDESVVDDSQLPKDRFSAERLKGVDSTLKIQPAELGDSAMYLCASRSSLQSGSYNEQFFGPGTRLTVL.

The CDR3 protein is CASSQDHGLAGVETQYF. The CDR3 DNA reads as TGTGCCAGCAGCCAAGATCATGGGCTAGCGGGGGTAGAGACCCAGTACTTC. The rearrangement uses TRBV5-4 and TRBJ2-5, with 10 bases matching TRBD2. From germline, CDR1 is SGHNT and CDR2 YYREEE (reference sequence). The CDR3 spans 17 residues. The ends lost 4 bases at V and 4 bases at J; junction bases unmatched: 13.

V usage is TRBV6-1 and J usage is TRBJ2-5; D gene ambiguous. The CDR3 length is 13 residues. V was pared by 4 bases and J by 2 bases, with 8 bases between. Germline lookup yields CDR1 MNHNS and CDR2 SASEGT. In DNA, the CDR3 is TGTGCCAGCAGTGTCCAGCGACAAGAGACCCAGTACTTC. Its protein is CASSVQRQETQYF.